The clone carrying this T cell receptor beta chain was seen ten or more times. The antigen is not known. Every ophthalmopathy donor presented moderate-to-severe activity, CAS ≥3, NOSPECS ≥4 and duration under 3 months. Excluded were patients with other autoimmune diseases, uncontrolled infections, pregnancy or lactation. These data originate in a study of Graves' ophthalmopathy and Graves' hyperthyroidism. Overall study findings and caveats: Among expanded thyroid clonotypes above 0.001 frequency, most also occurred in blood. Cross-validated, the 13-signature model showed 87.88%/81.08% sensitivity/specificity, and 80%/75% in the test set.

Using RNA transcripts, the TCR beta CDR3 regions were amplified. An initial RT-PCR round employing HTBI primers preceded a second-round multiplex PCR. MiXCR, run by TCRdb on the multiplex PCR reads, gives a single entry per CDR3 protein. The sample contains around 470,000 distinct CDR3 sequences, approximately 15% of which appear only once. The clonotype originates from a woman aged 25 to 39 with Graves' ophthalmopathy. The sample consisted of blood.

The CDR3 DNA is TGTGCCAGCAGTGAAGAGGGGCACTCTGGAAACACCATATATTTT. Its protein product is CASSEEGHSGNTIYF. V is TRBV2 and J is TRBJ1-3, with D possibly being TRBD1 (5 bases). The CDR3 loop spans 15 amino acids. Germline V gives CDR1 SNHLY, CDR2 FYNNEI. Trimming took 1 base from V and 0 from J, leaving 7 bases between them.